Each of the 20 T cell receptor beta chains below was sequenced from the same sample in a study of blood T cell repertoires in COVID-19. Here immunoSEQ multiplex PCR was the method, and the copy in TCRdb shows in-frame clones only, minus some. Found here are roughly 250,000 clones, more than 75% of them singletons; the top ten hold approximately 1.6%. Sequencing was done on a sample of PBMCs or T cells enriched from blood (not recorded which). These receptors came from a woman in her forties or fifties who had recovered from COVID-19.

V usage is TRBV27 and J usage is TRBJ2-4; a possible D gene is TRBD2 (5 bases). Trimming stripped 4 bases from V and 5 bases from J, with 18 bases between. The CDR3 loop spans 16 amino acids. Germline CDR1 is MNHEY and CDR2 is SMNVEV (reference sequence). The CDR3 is CASSSLTLATQNIQYF. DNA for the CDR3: TGTGCCAGCAGTTCGCTGACCCTAGCCACCCAAAACATTCAGTACTTC.

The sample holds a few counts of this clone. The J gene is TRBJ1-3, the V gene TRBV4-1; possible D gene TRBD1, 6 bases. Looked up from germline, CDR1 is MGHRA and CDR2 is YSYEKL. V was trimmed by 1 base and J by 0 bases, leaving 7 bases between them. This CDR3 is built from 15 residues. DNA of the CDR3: TGCGCCAGCAGCCAAGGACAGGTCTCTGGAAACACCATATATTTT. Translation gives CASSQGQVSGNTIYF.

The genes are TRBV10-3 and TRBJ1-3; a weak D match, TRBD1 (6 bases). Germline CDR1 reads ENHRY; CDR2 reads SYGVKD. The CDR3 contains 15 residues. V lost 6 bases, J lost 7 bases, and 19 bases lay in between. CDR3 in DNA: TGTGCCATCAGGACCCACAGGGACGTGGTCAACACCATATATTTT. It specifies CAIRTHRDVVNTIYF.

The CDR3 loop reads CASSVFPDRGANTEAFF. The CDR3 bases are TGTGCCAGCAGCGTATTCCCCGACAGGGGCGCAAACACTGAAGCTTTCTTT. The V gene is TRBV11-2, the J gene TRBJ1-1; 8 nucleotides match TRBD1. Per the germline V gene, CDR1 is SGHAT and CDR2 is FQNNGV. This CDR3 is built from 17 residues. V lost 5 bases, J lost 2 bases, and 13 bases stayed unmatched.

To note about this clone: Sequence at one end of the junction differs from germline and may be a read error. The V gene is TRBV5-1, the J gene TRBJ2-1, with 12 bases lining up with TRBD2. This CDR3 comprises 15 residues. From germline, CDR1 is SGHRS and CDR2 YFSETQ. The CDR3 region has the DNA TGCGCCAGCACCAAACTAGCGGGAGGCCTTAATGCGCAGTTCTTC. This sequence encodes CASTKLAGGLNAQFF.

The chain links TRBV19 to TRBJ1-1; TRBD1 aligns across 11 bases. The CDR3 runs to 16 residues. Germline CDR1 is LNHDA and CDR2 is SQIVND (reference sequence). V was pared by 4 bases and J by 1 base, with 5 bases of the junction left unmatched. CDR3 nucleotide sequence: TGTGCCAGTAGTAAGGGACAGGGGGTGCAGAACACTGAAGCTTTCTTT. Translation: CASSKGQGVQNTEAFF.

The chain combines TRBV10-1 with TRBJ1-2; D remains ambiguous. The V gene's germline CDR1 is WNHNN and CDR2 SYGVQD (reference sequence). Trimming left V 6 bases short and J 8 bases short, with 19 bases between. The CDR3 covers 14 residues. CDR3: CASRAYSGEGGYTF. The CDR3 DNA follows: TGCGCCAGCAGGGCTTACAGTGGGGAGGGCGGCTACACCTTC.

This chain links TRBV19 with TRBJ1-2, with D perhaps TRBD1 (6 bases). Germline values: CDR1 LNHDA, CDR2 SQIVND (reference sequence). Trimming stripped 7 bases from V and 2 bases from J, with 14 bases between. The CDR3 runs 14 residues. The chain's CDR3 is CASTPTQGNYGYTF. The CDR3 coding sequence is TGTGCCAGTACCCCCACACAGGGAAACTATGGCTACACCTTC.

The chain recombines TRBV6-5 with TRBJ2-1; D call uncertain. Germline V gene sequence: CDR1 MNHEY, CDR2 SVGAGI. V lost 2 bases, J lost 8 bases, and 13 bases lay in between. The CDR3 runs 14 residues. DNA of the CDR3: TGTGCCAGCAGTTACATGGCTAGTTCAGATGAGCAGTTCTTC. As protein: CASSYMASSDEQFF.

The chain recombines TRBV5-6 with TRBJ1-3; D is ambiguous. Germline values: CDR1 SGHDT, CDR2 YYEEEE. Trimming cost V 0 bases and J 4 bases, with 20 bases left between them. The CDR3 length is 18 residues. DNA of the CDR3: TGTGCCAGCAGCTTGGCTCGTCAGGAGGGTAGCTTCGGAAACACCATATATTTT. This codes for CASSLARQEGSFGNTIYF. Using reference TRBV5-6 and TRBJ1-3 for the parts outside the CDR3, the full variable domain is DAGVTQSPTHLIKTRGQQVTLRCSPKSGHDTVSWYQQALGQGPQFIFQYYEEEERQRGNFPDRFSGHQFPNYSSELNVNALLLGDSALYLCASSLARQEGSFGNTIYFGEGSWLTVV.

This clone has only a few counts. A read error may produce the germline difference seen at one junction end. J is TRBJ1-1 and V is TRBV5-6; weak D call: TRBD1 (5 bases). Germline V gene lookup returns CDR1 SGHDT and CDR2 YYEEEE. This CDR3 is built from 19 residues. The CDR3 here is CASNLLISGGGGMNTEAFF. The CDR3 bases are TGTGCCAGCAACTTGCTCATTAGCGGGGGAGGAGGCATGAACACTGAAGCTTTCTTT. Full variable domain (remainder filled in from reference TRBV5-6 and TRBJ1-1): DAGVTQSPTHLIKTRGQQVTLRCSPKSGHDTVSWYQQALGQGPQFIFQYYEEEERQRGNFPDRFSGHQFPNYSSELNVNALLLGDSALYLCASNLLISGGGGMNTEAFFGQGTRLTVV.

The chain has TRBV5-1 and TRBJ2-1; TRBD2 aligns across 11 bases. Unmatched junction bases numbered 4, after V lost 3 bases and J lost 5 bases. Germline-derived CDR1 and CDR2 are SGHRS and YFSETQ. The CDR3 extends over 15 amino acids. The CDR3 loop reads CASSYLAGGNNEQFF. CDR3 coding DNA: TGCGCCAGCAGCTATCTAGCGGGAGGAAACAATGAGCAGTTCTTC. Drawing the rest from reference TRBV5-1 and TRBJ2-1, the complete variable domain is KAGVTQTPRYLIKTRGQQVTLSCSPISGHRSVSWYQQTPGQGLQFLFEYFSETQRNKGNFPGRFSGRQFSNSRSEMNVSTLELGDSALYLCASSYLAGGNNEQFFGPGTRLTVL.

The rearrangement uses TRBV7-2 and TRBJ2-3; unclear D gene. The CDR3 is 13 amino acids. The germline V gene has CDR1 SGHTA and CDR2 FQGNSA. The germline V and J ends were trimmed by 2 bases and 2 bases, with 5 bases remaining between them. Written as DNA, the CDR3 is TGTGCCAGCAGCTTACAGGCCACAGATACGCAGTATTTT. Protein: CASSLQATDTQYF.

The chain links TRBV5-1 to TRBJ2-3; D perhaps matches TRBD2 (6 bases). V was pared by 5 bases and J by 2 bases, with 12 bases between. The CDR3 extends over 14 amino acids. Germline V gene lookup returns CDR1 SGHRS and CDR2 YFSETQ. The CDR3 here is CASRALADTDTQYF. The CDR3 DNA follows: TGCGCCAGCAGGGCTTTAGCGGACACAGATACGCAGTATTTT.

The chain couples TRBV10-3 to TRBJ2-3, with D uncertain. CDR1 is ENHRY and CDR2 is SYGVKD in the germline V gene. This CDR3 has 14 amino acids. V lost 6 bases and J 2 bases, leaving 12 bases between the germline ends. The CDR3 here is CAIRPGTNTDTQYF. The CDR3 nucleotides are TGTGCCATCAGGCCAGGCACAAACACAGATACGCAGTATTTT.

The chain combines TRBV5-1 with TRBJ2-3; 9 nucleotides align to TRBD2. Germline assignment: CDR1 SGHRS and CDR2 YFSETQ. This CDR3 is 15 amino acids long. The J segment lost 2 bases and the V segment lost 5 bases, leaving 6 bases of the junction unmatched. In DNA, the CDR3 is TGCGCCAGCAGATTACTAGCGGGCTACACAGATACGCAGTATTTT. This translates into CASRLLAGYTDTQYF.

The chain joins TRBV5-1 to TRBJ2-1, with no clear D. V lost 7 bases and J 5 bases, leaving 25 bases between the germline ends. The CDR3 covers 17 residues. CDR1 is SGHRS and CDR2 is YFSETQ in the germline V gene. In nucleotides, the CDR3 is TGCGCCAGCCGATTGTACCGCGTGATTGTACCCCACAATGAGCAGTTCTTC. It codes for CASRLYRVIVPHNEQFF.

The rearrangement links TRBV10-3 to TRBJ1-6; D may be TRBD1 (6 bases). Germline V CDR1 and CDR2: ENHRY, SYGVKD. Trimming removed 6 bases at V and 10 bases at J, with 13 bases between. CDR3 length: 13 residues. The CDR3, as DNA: TGTGCCATCAGCGGGACACTCACCTCACCCCTCCACTTT. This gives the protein CAISGTLTSPLHF.

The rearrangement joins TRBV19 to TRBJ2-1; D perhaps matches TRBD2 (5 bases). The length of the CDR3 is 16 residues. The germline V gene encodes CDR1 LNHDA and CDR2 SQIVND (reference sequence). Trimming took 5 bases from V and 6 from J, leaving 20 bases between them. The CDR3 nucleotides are TGTGCCAGTAGTGAAATTCCGGGATCCTCAGCCAATGAGCAGTTCTTC. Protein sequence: CASSEIPGSSANEQFF.

The CDR3 protein is CASSTSGGSYEQYF. The CDR3 DNA sequence: TGTGCCAGCAGCACCTCAGGGGGCTCCTACGAGCAGTACTTC. The chain has TRBV13 and TRBJ2-7; TRBD1 aligns across 7 bases. Germline V gives CDR1 PRHDT, CDR2 FYEKMQ (reference sequence). Germline trimming cut 5 bases from V and 0 bases from J; bases unmatched to any gene: 4. The CDR3 covers 14 residues.